A single sample gave rise to the 18 T cell receptor beta chains below, sequenced in a study of response to subunit inactivated influenza vaccine. MiXCR, applied by TCRdb to the RT-PCR reads, yields one record per CDR3 protein. The data contain under 800,000 distinct CDR3 sequences, approximately 15% of them seen just once; the ten biggest clones take up 6.5% to 8.5%. Sequences were derived from PBMCs from blood, sampled 14 days before vaccination. These receptors were collected from a man aged 50 to 59 who received an inactivated influenza vaccine.

This clonotype came up many times. This chain uses TRBV5-1 with TRBJ2-1; D assignment may be TRBD1 or TRBD2 (5 bases each). CDR1 is SGHRS and CDR2 is YFSETQ in the germline V gene. This CDR3 comprises 14 residues. With 0 bases removed from V and 6 bases from J, the gap between germline ends came to 10 bases. CDR3 in DNA: TGCGCCAGCAGCTTGGTCAGGGAGTTCAATGAGCAGTTCTTC. As protein: CASSLVREFNEQFF.

This clonotype occurred a few times. The rearrangement joins TRBV9 to TRBJ2-1; 10 positions match TRBD2. There are 17 residues in the CDR3. The germline V gene encodes CDR1 SGDLS and CDR2 YYNGEE. The J segment lost 6 bases and the V segment lost 0 bases, leaving 9 bases of the junction unmatched. CDR3 coding DNA: TGTGCCAGCAGCGTAGGGAGCGGGAGGGCCTCATTCAATGAGCAGTTCTTC. The encoded protein is CASSVGSGRASFNEQFF.

This clonotype has at least ten counts. This sequence joins TRBV14 and TRBJ2-2, with 7 bases fitting TRBD1. The CDR3 is 16 residues long. J was trimmed by 1 base and V by 5 bases; bases with no gene match: 7. The germline gives CDR1 SGHDN, CDR2 FVKESK. CDR3: CASSTNRGQNTGELFF. CDR3 in DNA: TGTGCCAGCAGCACCAACAGGGGTCAGAACACCGGGGAGCTGTTTTTT.

The chain joins TRBV20-1 to TRBJ2-1; no definite D call. In germline, CDR1 is DFQATT, CDR2 SNEGSKA (reference sequence). Trimming removed 5 bases at V and 5 bases at J, with 10 bases between. This CDR3 comprises 12 residues. As DNA, the CDR3 is TGCAGTGCTGACTGGTTCCACAATGAGCAGTTCTTC. This codes for CSADWFHNEQFF.

V usage is TRBV18 and J usage is TRBJ2-7, with a tentative D call TRBD2 (6 bases). V lost 6 bases and J 4 bases, leaving 16 bases between the germline ends. The CDR3 runs to 14 residues. The germline gives CDR1 KGHSH, CDR2 LQKENI. The DNA for the CDR3 is TGTGCCAGCTCGCCGACTGGGAGGCGGTACGAGCAGTACTTC. This gives the protein CASSPTGRRYEQYF.

This clonotype has only a few counts. The rearrangement joins TRBV28 to TRBJ2-7; TRBD1 or TRBD2 may be the D gene (6 bases each). The V and J ends lost 6 bases and 3 bases respectively, with 9 bases between them. The CDR3 runs 12 residues. In germline, CDR1 is MDHEN, CDR2 SYDVKM. CDR3 DNA sequence: TGTGCCAGCAGACAGGGAGGCTACGAGCAGTACTTC. Protein product: CASRQGGYEQYF.

Of note for this clonotype: An end of the junction differs from the germline gene, which may be a read error. The chain has TRBV4-2 and TRBJ2-1, with 10 bases fitting TRBD1. Germline V gene sequence: CDR1 LGHNA, CDR2 YNFKEQ. The CDR3 is 15 amino acids. This CDR3 is CASSRDRGVGNEQLF. The CDR3 nucleotides are TGTGCCAGCAGCCGGGACAGGGGAGTAGGGAATGAGCAGCTCTTC.

The J gene is TRBJ2-2, the V gene TRBV4-3; possibly TRBD2 for D (7 bases). V lost 0 bases to trimming and J lost 7 bases, with 18 bases between them. This CDR3 comprises 17 residues. Looked up from germline, CDR1 is LGHNA and CDR2 is YSLEER. DNA for the CDR3: TGCGCCAGCAGCCAAGATGCGGGGGCGGTCGGAGGCGGGGAGCTGTTTTTT. Translating gives CASSQDAGAVGGGELFF.

This clonotype turned up a few times. Here the CDR3 reads CSANNRHRDLYEQYF. DNA for the CDR3: TGCAGTGCCAACAATCGGCACAGGGATCTCTACGAGCAGTACTTC. V is TRBV20-1 and J is TRBJ2-7; a weak D match, TRBD1 (6 bases). Trimming pared 6 bases from V and 3 bases from J, leaving 21 bases between. The CDR3 contains 15 residues. The germline gives CDR1 DFQATT, CDR2 SNEGSKA (reference sequence).

The V call is TRBV5-1, the J call TRBJ2-3; TRBD2 matches 9 bases. With 0 bases clipped from V and 2 bases from J, the junction kept 1 base outside the gene matches. CDR1 is SGHRS, CDR2 YFSETQ, per germline. The CDR3 spans 15 residues. Here the CDR3 reads CASSLERGDTDTQYF. The CDR3 coding sequence is TGCGCCAGCAGCTTGGAGCGGGGGGACACAGATACGCAGTATTTT.

This clonotype has only a few counts. The rearrangement joins TRBV3-1 to TRBJ2-6, with unresolved D. V gave up 4 bases and J gave up 2 bases, with 9 bases separating them. The germline gives CDR1 LGHDT, CDR2 YNNKEL (reference sequence). This CDR3 spans 15 amino acids. CDR3 sequence reads: CASSRLDPGANVLTF. CDR3 DNA sequence: TGTGCCAGCAGCCGACTGGACCCTGGGGCCAACGTCCTGACTTTC.

This clonotype was counted between two and nine times. The chain recombines TRBV13 with TRBJ1-3, with D possibly matching TRBD1 (6 bases). Trimming removed 5 bases from V and 3 bases from J, with 17 bases in between. The CDR3 covers 16 residues. CDR1 and CDR2 from the germline V gene are PRHDT and FYEKMQ (reference sequence). The CDR3: CASSAQLGGLGNTIYF. The CDR3 DNA sequence: TGTGCCAGCAGCGCCCAACTCGGGGGGCTTGGAAACACCATATATTTT.

This clonotype was seen ten or more times. This chain joins TRBV27 and TRBJ1-1; possibly TRBD1 for D (5 bases). CDR3 length: 15 residues. Germline CDR1 MNHEY, CDR2 SMNVEV (reference sequence). With 3 bases removed from V and 6 bases from J, the gap between germline ends came to 17 bases. CDR3 sequence: CASSLSYYRSSEAFF. CDR3 nucleotides: TGTGCCAGCAGTTTGTCGTATTACAGGAGTTCTGAAGCTTTCTTT.

This clonotype was seen repeatedly, ten times or more. The chain combines TRBV12-3 or TRBV12-4 with TRBJ2-7; D may be TRBD1 (6 bases). The ends were cut back, 6 bases at V and 3 bases at J, with 9 bases in the middle. The CDR3 covers 12 residues. Here the CDR3 reads CASSRGYYEQYF. CDR3 DNA: TGTGCCAGCAGCAGGGGATACTACGAGCAGTACTTC.

V gene TRBV6-1 combines with J gene TRBJ2-6, with TRBD2 identical over 7 bases. The CDR3 has 16 residues. V lost 3 bases and J lost 4; bases outside the gene matches: 6. Germline loops: CDR1 MNHNS, CDR2 SASEGT. DNA for the CDR3: TGTGCCAGCAGTGAGGCGGGAGTAGGAGGGGCCAACGTCCTGACTTTC. Translation: CASSEAGVGGANVLTF.

Regarding this clonotype: An end of the junction does not agree with germline; a read error may underlie this. The rearrangement links TRBV7-8 to TRBJ2-1; D is ambiguous. CDR3 length: 14 residues. Germline CDR1 SGHVS, CDR2 FQNEAQ. In DNA form, the CDR3 reads TGTGCCAGCAGCTTAAGTCGCAGACACAATCAGCAGTTCTTC. This codes for CASSLSRRHNQQFF.

DNA of the CDR3: TGTGCCAGCAGCGTGTTTAGCGGGGCTTCTACCTACGAGCAGTACTTC. This sequence encodes CASSVFSGASTYEQYF. V and J are TRBV9 and TRBJ2-7; 8 bases match TRBD2. Per the germline V gene, CDR1 is SGDLS and CDR2 is YYNGEE. The CDR3 has 16 amino acids. V shed 2 bases and J 2 bases; nucleotides not matched to a gene: 9.

The V and J genes are TRBV5-1 and TRBJ2-3; D perhaps matches TRBD2 (5 bases). V lost 3 bases, J lost 2 bases, and 16 bases lay in between. CDR3 size: 16 residues. Germline loops: CDR1 SGHRS, CDR2 YFSETQ. CDR3 residues: CASSSKDWTNTDTQYF. In DNA form, the CDR3 reads TGCGCCAGCAGCTCGAAGGACTGGACCAACACAGATACGCAGTATTTT.